Below, 10 T cell receptor beta chains from the same sample are listed, as sequenced in a study of blood T cell repertoires in COVID-19. The protocol was immunoSEQ multiplex PCR, while the TCRdb copy is restricted to in-frame clones and leaves out a portion. Among over 100,000 clones listed, roughly 89% were seen once. Sequencing was done on a sample of peripheral blood. The receptor set was obtained from a man aged 60 to 69 with COVID-19, enrolled during active disease.

The chain has TRBV7-2 and TRBJ1-6; D remains unclear. The CDR3 runs 13 residues. V was clipped by 4 bases and J by 14 bases, with 15 bases between them. Germline V gives CDR1 SGHTA, CDR2 FQGNSA. CDR3: CASSSLTGFTLHF. The CDR3 DNA reads as TGTGCCAGCAGCTCCCTTACGGGGTTCACCCTCCACTTT. Supplemented by reference TRBV7-2 and TRBJ1-6, the full variable domain reads GAGVSQSPSNKVTEKGKDVELRCDPISGHTALYWYRQSLGQGLEFLIYFQGNSAPDKSGLPSDRFSAERTGGSVSTLTIQRTQQEDSAVYLCASSSLTGFTLHFGNGTRLTVT.

This clone turned up a few times. The chain recombines TRBV10-3 with TRBJ1-2, with a weak D call TRBD1 (6 bases). CDR1 ENHRY and CDR2 SYGVKD come from the germline V gene. This CDR3 region has 15 residues. V lost 8 bases to trimming and J lost 4 bases, with 20 bases between them. This CDR3 reads CAIASGATGTYGYTF. The CDR3 coding sequence is TGTGCCATCGCCTCCGGCGCGACAGGCACCTATGGCTACACCTTC.

J is TRBJ2-3 and V is TRBV19; D remains unclear. Deletions cut 4 bases from V and 2 bases from J, with 7 bases between. This CDR3 is built from 13 residues. CDR1 LNHDA and CDR2 SQIVND come from the germline V gene (reference sequence). The CDR3 is CASSRAHTDTQYF. CDR3 sequence (DNA): TGTGCCAGTAGTAGGGCACACACAGATACGCAGTATTTT.

This clone occurred once. CDR3 nucleotides: TGTGCCAGCAGCTTAACAGCGGGGATTACCAAAAACATTCAGTACTTC. Protein product: CASSLTAGITKNIQYF. This rearrangement joins TRBV5-4 to TRBJ2-4; 7 nucleotides match TRBD2. The CDR3 is 16 amino acids. Trimming cost V 2 bases and J 2 bases; bases outside gene matches: 7. Germline V gene data show CDR1 as SGHNT and CDR2 as YYREEE (reference sequence).

V and J are TRBV6-6 and TRBJ1-1; D not resolved. The CDR3 runs to 14 residues. V was cut by 2 bases and J by 1 base, with 8 bases left in between. CDR1 is MNHNY, CDR2 SVGAGI, per germline (reference sequence). In nucleotides, the CDR3 is TGTGCCAGCAGTTACAACAACCAGAACACTGAAGCTTTCTTT. It encodes CASSYNNQNTEAFF.

The chain is built from TRBV29-1 and TRBJ2-7; 8 bases are shared with TRBD1. CDR1 is SQVTM, CDR2 ANQGSEA, per germline. The CDR3 consists of 14 residues. V gave up 6 bases and J gave up 2 bases; unmatched junction bases: 9. The CDR3 sequence: CSVGVGQAPYEQYF. CDR3 sequence (DNA): TGCAGCGTGGGGGTGGGACAGGCCCCCTACGAGCAGTACTTC.

The genes are TRBV5-4 and TRBJ1-5; 7 bases line up with TRBD1. With V trimmed by 4 bases and J by 2 bases, 9 bases remained unmatched. Germline values: CDR1 SGHNT, CDR2 YYREEE (reference sequence). The CDR3 runs 16 residues. CDR3 region: CASSPRQGNGNQPQHF. CDR3 DNA sequence: TGTGCCAGCAGCCCCCGACAGGGTAACGGCAATCAGCCCCAGCATTTT.

This chain connects TRBV28 to TRBJ1-1; no clear D. The CDR3 consists of 15 residues. With 6 bases removed from V and 11 bases from J, the gap between germline ends came to 25 bases. CDR1 is MDHEN and CDR2 is SYDVKM in the germline V gene. The CDR3 region has the DNA TGTGCCAGCAGAGCTCATACAGCCGGGATCCCCACGGCTTTCTTT. Its translation is CASRAHTAGIPTAFF.

J is TRBJ1-5 and V is TRBV6-5, with 7 positions matching TRBD1. Germline-derived CDR1 and CDR2 are MNHEY and SVGAGI. There are 14 residues in the CDR3. V trimming: 5 bases; J trimming: 2 bases; junction bases outside the gene matches: 3. The CDR3 reads CASSIGQGNQPQHF. The CDR3, as DNA: TGTGCCAGCAGTATCGGACAGGGCAATCAGCCCCAGCATTTT.

This clone occurred many times. The rearrangement joins TRBV29-1 to TRBJ2-7; tentative D call: TRBD1 (6 bases). From germline, CDR1 is SQVTM and CDR2 ANQGSEA. The CDR3 extends over 13 amino acids. Trimming pared 4 bases from V and 2 bases from J, leaving 12 bases between. The CDR3 is CSVAQGPTYEQYF. As DNA, the CDR3 is TGCAGCGTTGCGCAGGGGCCAACCTACGAGCAGTACTTC.